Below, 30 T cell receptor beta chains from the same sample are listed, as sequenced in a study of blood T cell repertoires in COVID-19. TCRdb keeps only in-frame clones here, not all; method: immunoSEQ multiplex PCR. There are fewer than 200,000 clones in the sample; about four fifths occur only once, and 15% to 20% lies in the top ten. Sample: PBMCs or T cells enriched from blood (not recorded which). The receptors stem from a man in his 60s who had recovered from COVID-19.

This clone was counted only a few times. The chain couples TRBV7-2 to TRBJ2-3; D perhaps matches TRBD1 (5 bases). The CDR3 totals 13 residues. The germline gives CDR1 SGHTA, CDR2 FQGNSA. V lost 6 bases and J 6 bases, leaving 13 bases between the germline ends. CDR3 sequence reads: CASRNTGPDTQYF. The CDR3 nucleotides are TGTGCCAGCAGAAACACAGGACCGGATACGCAGTATTTT.

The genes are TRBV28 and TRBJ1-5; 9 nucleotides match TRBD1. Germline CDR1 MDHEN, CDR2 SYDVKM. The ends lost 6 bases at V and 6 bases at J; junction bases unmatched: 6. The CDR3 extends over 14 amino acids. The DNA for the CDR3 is TGTGCCAGCAGGGAACAGGGGGCGGGTCAGCCCCAGCATTTT. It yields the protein CASREQGAGQPQHF.

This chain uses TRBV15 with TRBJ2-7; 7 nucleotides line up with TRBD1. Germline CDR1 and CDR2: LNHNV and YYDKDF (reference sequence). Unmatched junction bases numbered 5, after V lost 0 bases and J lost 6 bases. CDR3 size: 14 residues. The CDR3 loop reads CATSRDEGAGEQYF. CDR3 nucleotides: TGTGCCACCAGCAGAGATGAGGGGGCTGGCGAGCAGTACTTC.

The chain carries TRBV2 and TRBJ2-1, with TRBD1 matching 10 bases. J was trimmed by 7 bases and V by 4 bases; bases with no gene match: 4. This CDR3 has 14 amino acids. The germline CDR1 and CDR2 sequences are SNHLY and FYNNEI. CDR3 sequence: CASSGGQGNNEQFF. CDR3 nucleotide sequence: TGTGCCAGCAGTGGGGGACAGGGGAATAATGAGCAGTTCTTC.

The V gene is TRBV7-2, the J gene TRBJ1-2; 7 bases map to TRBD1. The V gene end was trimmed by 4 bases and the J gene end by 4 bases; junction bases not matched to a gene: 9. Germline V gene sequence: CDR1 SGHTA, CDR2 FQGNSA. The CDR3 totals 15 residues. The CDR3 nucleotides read TGTGCCAGCAGCTCGAGGACAGGTATCGCCTATGGCTACACCTTC. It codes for CASSSRTGIAYGYTF.

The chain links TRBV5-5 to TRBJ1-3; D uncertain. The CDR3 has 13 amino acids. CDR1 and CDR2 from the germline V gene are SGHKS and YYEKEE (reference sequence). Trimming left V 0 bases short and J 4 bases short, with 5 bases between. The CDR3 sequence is CASSLAGGNTIYF. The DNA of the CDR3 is TGTGCCAGCAGCTTGGCAGGCGGAAACACCATATATTTT. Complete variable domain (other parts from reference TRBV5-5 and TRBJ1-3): DAGVTQSPTHLIKTRGQQVTLRCSPISGHKSVSWYQQVLGQGPQFIFQYYEKEERGRGNFPDRFSARQFPNYSSELNVNALLLGDSALYLCASSLAGGNTIYFGEGSWLTVV.

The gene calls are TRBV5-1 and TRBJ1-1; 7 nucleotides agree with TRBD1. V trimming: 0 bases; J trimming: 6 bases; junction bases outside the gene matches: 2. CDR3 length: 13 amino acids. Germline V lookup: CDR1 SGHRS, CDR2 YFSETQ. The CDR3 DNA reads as TGCGCCAGCAGCTTGGGAGGGGGCCCTGAAGCTTTCTTT. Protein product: CASSLGGGPEAFF.

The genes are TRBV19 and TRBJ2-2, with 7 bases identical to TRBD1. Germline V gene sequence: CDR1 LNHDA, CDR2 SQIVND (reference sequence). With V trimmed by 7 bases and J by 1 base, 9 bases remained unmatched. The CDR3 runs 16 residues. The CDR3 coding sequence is TGTGCCAGTAAGGGTCCGGACAGGATGAACACCGGGGAGCTGTTTTTT. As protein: CASKGPDRMNTGELFF. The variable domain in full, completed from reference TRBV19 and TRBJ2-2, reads DGGITQSPKYLFRKEGQNVTLSCEQNLNHDAMYWYRQDPGQGLRLIYYSQIVNDFQKGDIAEGYSVSREKKESFPLTVTSAQKNPTAFYLCASKGPDRMNTGELFFGEGSRLTVL.

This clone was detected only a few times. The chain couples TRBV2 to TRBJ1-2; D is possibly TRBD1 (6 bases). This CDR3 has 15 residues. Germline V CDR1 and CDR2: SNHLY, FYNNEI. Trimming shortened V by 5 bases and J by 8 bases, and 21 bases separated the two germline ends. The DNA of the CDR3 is TGTGCCAGCAGTTATCCCCAGGGGAACTTGAAAGGCTACACCTTC. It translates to CASSYPQGNLKGYTF.

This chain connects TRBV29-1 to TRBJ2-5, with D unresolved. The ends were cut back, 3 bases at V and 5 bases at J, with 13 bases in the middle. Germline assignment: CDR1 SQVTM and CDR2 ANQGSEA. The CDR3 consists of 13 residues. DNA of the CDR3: TGCAGCGTTGAGAACACCCAGGATGAGACCCAGTACTTC. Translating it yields CSVENTQDETQYF.

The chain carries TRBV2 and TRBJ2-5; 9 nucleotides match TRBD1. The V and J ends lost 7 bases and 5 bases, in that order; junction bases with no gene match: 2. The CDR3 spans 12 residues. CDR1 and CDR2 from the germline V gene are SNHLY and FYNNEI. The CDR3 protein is CASNRGLETQYF. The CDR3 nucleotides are TGTGCCAGCAACAGGGGGCTCGAGACCCAGTACTTC.

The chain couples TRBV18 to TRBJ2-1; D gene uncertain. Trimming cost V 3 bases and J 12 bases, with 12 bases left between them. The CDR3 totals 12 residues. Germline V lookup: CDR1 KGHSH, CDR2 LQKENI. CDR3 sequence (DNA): TGTGCCAGCTCACCCATGTCTACCCTGCAGTTCTTC. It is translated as CASSPMSTLQFF.

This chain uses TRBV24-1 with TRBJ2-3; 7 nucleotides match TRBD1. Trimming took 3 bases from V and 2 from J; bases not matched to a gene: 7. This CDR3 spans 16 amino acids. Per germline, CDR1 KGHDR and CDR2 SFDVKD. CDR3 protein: CATSDPTGVDTDTQYF. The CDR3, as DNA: TGTGCCACCAGTGATCCCACAGGGGTGGACACAGATACGCAGTATTTT.

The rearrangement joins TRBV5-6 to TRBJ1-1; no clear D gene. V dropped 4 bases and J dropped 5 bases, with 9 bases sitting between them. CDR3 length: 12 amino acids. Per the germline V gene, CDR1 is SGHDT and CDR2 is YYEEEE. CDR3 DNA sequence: TGTGCCAGCAGCCTTACGAGAACTGAAGCTTTCTTT. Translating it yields CASSLTRTEAFF. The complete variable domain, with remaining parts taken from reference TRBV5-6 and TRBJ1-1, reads DAGVTQSPTHLIKTRGQQVTLRCSPKSGHDTVSWYQQALGQGPQFIFQYYEEEERQRGNFPDRFSGHQFPNYSSELNVNALLLGDSALYLCASSLTRTEAFFGQGTRLTVV.

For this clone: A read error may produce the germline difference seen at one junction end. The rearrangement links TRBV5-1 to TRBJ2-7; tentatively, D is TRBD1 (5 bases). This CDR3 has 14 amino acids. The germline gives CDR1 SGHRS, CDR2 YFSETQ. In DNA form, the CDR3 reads TGCGCCAGCAGCCGGATAGGGGTGACCTACGAGCAGCACTTC. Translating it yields CASSRIGVTYEQHF.

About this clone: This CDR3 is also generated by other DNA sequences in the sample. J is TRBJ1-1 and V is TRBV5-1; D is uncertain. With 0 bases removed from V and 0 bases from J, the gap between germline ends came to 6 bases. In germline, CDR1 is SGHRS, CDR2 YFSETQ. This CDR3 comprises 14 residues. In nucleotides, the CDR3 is TGCGCCAGCAGCTTGGGAGTTATGAACACTGAAGCTTTCTTT. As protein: CASSLGVMNTEAFF.

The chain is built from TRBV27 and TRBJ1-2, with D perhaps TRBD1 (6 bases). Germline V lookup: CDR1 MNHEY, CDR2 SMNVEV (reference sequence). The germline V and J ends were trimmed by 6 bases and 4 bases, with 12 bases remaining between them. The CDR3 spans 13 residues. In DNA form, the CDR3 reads TGTGCCAGCAGCTGGGACAAAGCCTATGGCTACACCTTC. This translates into CASSWDKAYGYTF.

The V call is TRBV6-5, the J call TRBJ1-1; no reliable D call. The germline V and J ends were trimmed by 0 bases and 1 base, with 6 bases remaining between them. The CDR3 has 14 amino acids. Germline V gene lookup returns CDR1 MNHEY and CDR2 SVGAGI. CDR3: CASSYSPRNTEAFF. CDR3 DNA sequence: TGTGCCAGCAGTTACTCCCCCAGGAACACTGAAGCTTTCTTT.

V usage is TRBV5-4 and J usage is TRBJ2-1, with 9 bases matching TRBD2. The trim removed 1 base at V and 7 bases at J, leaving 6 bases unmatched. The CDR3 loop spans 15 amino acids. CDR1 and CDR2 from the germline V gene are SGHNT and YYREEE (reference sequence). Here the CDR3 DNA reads TGTGCCAGCAGCTTGAATGGCGGGGGGGCTAATGAGCAGTTCTTC. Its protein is CASSLNGGGANEQFF.

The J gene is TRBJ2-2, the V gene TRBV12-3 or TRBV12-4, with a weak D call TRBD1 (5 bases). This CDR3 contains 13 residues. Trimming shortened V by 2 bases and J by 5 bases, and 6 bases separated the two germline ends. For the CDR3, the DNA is TGTGCCAGCAGTTTAAAGGGGACCGGGGAGCTGTTTTTT. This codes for CASSLKGTGELFF.

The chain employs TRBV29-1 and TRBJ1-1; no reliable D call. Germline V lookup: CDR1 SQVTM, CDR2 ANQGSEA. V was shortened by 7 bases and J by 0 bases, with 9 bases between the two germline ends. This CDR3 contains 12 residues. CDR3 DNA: TGCAGCGCGACGGTGATGAACACTGAAGCTTTCTTT. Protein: CSATVMNTEAFF.

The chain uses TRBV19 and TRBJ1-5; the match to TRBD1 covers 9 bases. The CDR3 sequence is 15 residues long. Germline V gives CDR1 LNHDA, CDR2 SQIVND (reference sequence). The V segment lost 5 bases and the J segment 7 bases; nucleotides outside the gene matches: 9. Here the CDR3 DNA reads TGTGCCAGTAGTGGGGCGACAGGGACAGGGCAGCCCCAGCATTTT. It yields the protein CASSGATGTGQPQHF. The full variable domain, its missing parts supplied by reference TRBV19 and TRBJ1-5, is DGGITQSPKYLFRKEGQNVTLSCEQNLNHDAMYWYRQDPGQGLRLIYYSQIVNDFQKGDIAEGYSVSREKKESFPLTVTSAQKNPTAFYLCASSGATGTGQPQHFGDGTRLSIL.

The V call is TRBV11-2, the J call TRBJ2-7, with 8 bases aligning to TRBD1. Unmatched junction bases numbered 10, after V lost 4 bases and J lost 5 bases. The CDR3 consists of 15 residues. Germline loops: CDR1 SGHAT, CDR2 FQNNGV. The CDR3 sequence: CASSSEARGLDEQYF. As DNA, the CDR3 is TGTGCCAGCAGCTCAGAGGCCAGGGGGCTGGACGAGCAGTACTTC.

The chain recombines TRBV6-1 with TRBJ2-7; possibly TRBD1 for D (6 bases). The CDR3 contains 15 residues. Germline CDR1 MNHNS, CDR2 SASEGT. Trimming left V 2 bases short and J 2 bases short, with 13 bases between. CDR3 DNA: TGTGCCAGCAGTGAACAGGGCAGGGGTCCCTACGAGCAGTACTTC. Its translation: CASSEQGRGPYEQYF.

CDR3 nucleotides: TGTGCCAGCAGCCAGCGACCGGGACAGGGATACGAGCAGTACTTC. This translates into CASSQRPGQGYEQYF. The chain has TRBV6-5 and TRBJ2-7, with TRBD1 matching over 9 bases. CDR3 length equals 15 residues. Germline assignment: CDR1 MNHEY and CDR2 SVGAGI. V trimming: 6 bases; J trimming: 4 bases; junction bases outside the gene matches: 10.

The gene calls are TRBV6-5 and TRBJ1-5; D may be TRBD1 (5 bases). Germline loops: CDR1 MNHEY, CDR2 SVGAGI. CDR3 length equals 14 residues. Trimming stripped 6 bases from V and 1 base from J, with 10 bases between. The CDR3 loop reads CASRKRGSNQPQHF. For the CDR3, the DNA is TGTGCCAGCAGGAAAAGGGGCAGCAATCAGCCCCAGCATTTT.

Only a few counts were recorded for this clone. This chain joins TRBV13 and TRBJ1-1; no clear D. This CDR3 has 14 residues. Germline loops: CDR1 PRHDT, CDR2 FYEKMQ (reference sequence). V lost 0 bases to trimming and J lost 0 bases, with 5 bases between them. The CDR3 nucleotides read TGTGCCAGCAGCTTAGGCCTCTTGAACACTGAAGCTTTCTTT. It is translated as CASSLGLLNTEAFF.

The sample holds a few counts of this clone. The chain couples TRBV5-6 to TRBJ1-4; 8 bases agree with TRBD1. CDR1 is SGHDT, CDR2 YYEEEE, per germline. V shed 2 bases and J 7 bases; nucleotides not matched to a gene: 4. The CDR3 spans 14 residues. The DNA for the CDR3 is TGTGCCAGCAGCTTCCAGGGGGCAGGTGAAAAACTGTTTTTT. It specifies CASSFQGAGEKLFF.

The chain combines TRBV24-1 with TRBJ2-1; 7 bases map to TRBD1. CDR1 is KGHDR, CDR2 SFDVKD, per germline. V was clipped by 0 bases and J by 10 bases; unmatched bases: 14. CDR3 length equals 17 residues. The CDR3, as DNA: TGTGCCACCAGTGATTTGCGGGACCCGACAGGGAAGTGGGAGCAGTTCTTC. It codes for CATSDLRDPTGKWEQFF.

The CDR3 region has the DNA TGTGCCAGCAGCTTAGAGGGACAGGGATTGCCTGAGCAGTTCTTC. Protein product: CASSLEGQGLPEQFF. This sequence joins TRBV7-2 and TRBJ2-1, with 9 nucleotides matching TRBD1. The junction had 7 bases not matched to a gene; V was cut back by 1 base and J by 9 bases. The CDR3 extends over 15 amino acids. CDR1 is SGHTA, CDR2 FQGNSA, per germline.